Each of the 27 T cell receptor beta chains below was sequenced from the same sample in a study of blood T cell repertoires in COVID-19. Profiling relied on immunoSEQ multiplex PCR, and the TCRdb table lists in-frame clones only, not all of them. The repertoire holds about 97,000 clones, with roughly 80% as singletons. The sequencing input was peripheral blood. The receptors come from a human donor in a cohort sampled during active COVID-19.

The CDR3, as DNA: TGTGCCAGCAGTGTTGGACAGGGGGCTGAAGCTTTCTTT. As protein: CASSVGQGAEAFF. The V and J genes are TRBV2 and TRBJ1-1; 10 nucleotides agree with TRBD1. With V trimmed by 4 bases and J by 6 bases, 2 bases remained unmatched. The CDR3 is 13 residues long. Looked up from germline, CDR1 is SNHLY and CDR2 is FYNNEI.

The chain carries TRBV13 and TRBJ2-2; D may be TRBD2 (7 bases). Trimming left V 7 bases short and J 4 bases short, with 16 bases between. Germline values: CDR1 PRHDT, CDR2 FYEKMQ (reference sequence). The CDR3 has 15 amino acids. CDR3 sequence reads: CASNRGAFSTGELFF. In DNA, the CDR3 is TGTGCCAGCAACCGGGGGGCCTTCAGCACCGGGGAGCTGTTTTTT.

This chain joins TRBV28 and TRBJ2-2, with D possibly matching TRBD1 (7 bases). V gave up 8 bases and J gave up 3 bases, with 16 bases separating them. This CDR3 region has 15 residues. Germline V lookup: CDR1 MDHEN, CDR2 SYDVKM. CDR3 nucleotide sequence: TGTGCCAGCGAAACGACAGGGACTCACACCGGGGAGCTGTTTTTT. The encoded protein is CASETTGTHTGELFF. Combining the CDR3 with reference TRBV28 and TRBJ2-2 gives the whole variable domain DVKVTQSSRYLVKRTGEKVFLECVQDMDHENMFWYRQDPGLGLRLIYFSYDVKMKEKGDIPEGYSVSREKKERFSLILESASTNQTSMYLCASETTGTHTGELFFGEGSRLTVL.

V is TRBV24-1 and J is TRBJ2-3, with TRBD2 identical over 14 bases. Germline V gives CDR1 KGHDR, CDR2 SFDVKD. J lost 6 bases, V lost 7 bases, and 8 bases had no gene match. This CDR3 is built from 16 residues. The CDR3 bases are TGTGCCACCAGCACGGGACTAGCGGGGGCTTTGGATACGCAGTATTTT. The encoded protein is CATSTGLAGALDTQYF.

The chain uses TRBV3-1 (or the pseudogene TRBV3-2) and TRBJ2-5; 11 bases are a match to TRBD2. CDR1 and CDR2 (germline): LGHDT, YNNKEL (reference sequence). The CDR3 loop spans 15 amino acids. V shed 2 bases and J 4 bases; nucleotides not matched to a gene: 3. CDR3 sequence: CASSQPGLAVETQYF. The CDR3 DNA sequence: TGTGCCAGCAGCCAACCGGGACTAGCGGTAGAGACCCAGTACTTC.

With respect to this clone: Additional DNA sequences in this sample encode the identical CDR3. The chain recombines TRBV18 with TRBJ2-2; D is unresolved. Trimming stripped 3 bases from V and 1 base from J, with 6 bases between. The CDR3 contains 14 residues. Germline assignment: CDR1 KGHSH and CDR2 LQKENI. The CDR3 reads CASSPTGNTGELFF. The DNA of the CDR3 is TGTGCCAGCTCACCCACGGGGAACACCGGGGAGCTGTTTTTT. The complete variable domain, with remaining parts taken from reference TRBV18 and TRBJ2-2, reads NAGVMQNPRHLVRRRGQEARLRCSPMKGHSHVYWYRQLPEEGLKFMVYLQKENIIDESGMPKERFSAEFPKEGPSILRIQQVVRGDSAAYFCASSPTGNTGELFFGEGSRLTVL.

This sequence joins TRBV16 and TRBJ1-2, with 7 bases that match TRBD1. Trimming removed 0 bases from V and 8 bases from J; junction bases left unmatched: 6. The germline gives CDR1 KGHSY, CDR2 FQNENV. This CDR3 has 14 residues. CDR3 nucleotides: TGTGCCAGCAGCCAATCGTGGCAGGGGGAGGGCTACACCTTC. It encodes CASSQSWQGEGYTF.

This chain links TRBV5-1 with TRBJ1-1, with D unresolved. Germline lookup yields CDR1 SGHRS and CDR2 YFSETQ. This CDR3 is 15 amino acids long. Trimming cost V 5 bases and J 1 base, with 15 bases left between them. This chain's CDR3 is CASSTTGYGNTEAFF. Here the CDR3 DNA reads TGCGCCAGCAGTACAACCGGGTATGGGAACACTGAAGCTTTCTTT.

V is TRBV19 and J is TRBJ1-5, with 7 bases matching TRBD1. This CDR3 is built from 16 residues. Per the germline V gene, CDR1 is LNHDA and CDR2 is SQIVND (reference sequence). J gave up 1 base and V 6 bases, and 9 bases lay outside the gene matches. The CDR3 DNA sequence: TGTGCCAGTAGGCCTTACTCGACAGGGAGCAATCAGCCCCAGCATTTT. It specifies CASRPYSTGSNQPQHF.

The rearrangement links TRBV15 to TRBJ1-2; maybe TRBD1 (6 bases). Trimming took off 0 bases at V and 7 bases at J, with 24 bases between the two ends. CDR1 and CDR2 (germline): LNHNV, YYDKDF (reference sequence). There are 18 residues in the CDR3. CDR3: CATSRDRKGLRGSGGYTF. The CDR3, as DNA: TGTGCCACCAGCAGAGATCGAAAAGGGCTTAGGGGGTCGGGTGGCTACACCTTC.

The rearrangement joins TRBV20-1 to TRBJ1-2; 11 bases agree with TRBD1. CDR1 is DFQATT, CDR2 SNEGSKA, per germline (reference sequence). This CDR3 region has 15 residues. The V segment lost 3 bases and the J segment 8 bases; nucleotides outside the gene matches: 11. CDR3 in amino acids: CSASRSGQGAPGYTF. CDR3 DNA: TGCAGTGCTAGTAGATCTGGACAGGGGGCCCCGGGCTACACCTTC.

The rearrangement uses TRBV7-9 and TRBJ1-4, with TRBD1 identical over 7 bases. This CDR3 has 15 amino acids. Germline CDR1 reads SEHNR; CDR2 reads FQNEAQ (reference sequence). V dropped 2 bases and J dropped 5; count of bases not matched to a gene: 5. CDR3 protein: CASSLMGTENEKLFF. In DNA form, the CDR3 reads TGTGCCAGCAGCTTAATGGGGACAGAAAATGAAAAACTGTTTTTT. Together with reference TRBV7-9 and TRBJ1-4, the CDR3 gives the full variable domain: DTGVSQNPRHKITKRGQNVTFRCDPISEHNRLYWYRQTLGQGPEFLTYFQNEAQLEKSRLLSDRFSAERPKGSFSTLEIQRTEQGDSAMYLCASSLMGTENEKLFFGSGTQLSVL.

A few counts support this clone. V is TRBV7-8 and J is TRBJ1-6, with D possibly being TRBD1 (6 bases). Trimming pared 4 bases from V and 6 bases from J, leaving 13 bases between. This CDR3 is 15 amino acids long. Germline-derived CDR1 and CDR2 are SGHVS and FQNEAQ. DNA of the CDR3: TGTGCCAGCAGCTCCTGGACAGTATCTAATTCACCCCTCCACTTT. Translated, it gives CASSSWTVSNSPLHF.

The chain is built from TRBV12-3 or TRBV12-4 and TRBJ2-7; perhaps TRBD1 as D (6 bases). V was trimmed by 4 bases and J by 7 bases, leaving 14 bases between them. The CDR3 covers 13 residues. The CDR3, as DNA: TGTGCCAGCAGTTCAAACCCAGGGGAGGAGCAGTACTTC. Its protein product is CASSSNPGEEQYF.

This clone was recorded once. The chain combines TRBV11-1 with TRBJ2-3; no clear D gene. Germline CDR1 and CDR2: SGHAT and FQDESV (reference sequence). Trimming left V 5 bases short and J 6 bases short, with 6 bases between. The CDR3 is 11 amino acids. The CDR3 here is CASSLSDTQYF. CDR3 coding DNA: TGTGCCAGCAGCCTCTCGGATACGCAGTATTTT.

The chain has TRBV12-3 or TRBV12-4 and TRBJ1-2; the D gene is possibly TRBD1 (6 bases). Trimming left V 4 bases short and J 10 bases short, with 16 bases between. The CDR3 has 13 amino acids. CDR3 residues: CASSSPSDSFYTF. The CDR3 DNA follows: TGTGCCAGCAGTTCACCTTCGGACAGTTTCTACACCTTC.

This clone was counted many times. Distinct nucleotide sequences in the sample also encode this CDR3. J is TRBJ2-2 and V is TRBV18, with 10 nucleotides matching TRBD2. This CDR3 is built from 16 residues. Germline assignment: CDR1 KGHSH and CDR2 LQKENI. Trimming took 4 bases from V and 2 from J; bases not matched to a gene: 4. The CDR3 DNA sequence: TGTGCCAGCTCACTAGCGGGGGGCTCCAACACCGGGGAGCTGTTTTTT. Translating it yields CASSLAGGSNTGELFF.

This chain links TRBV7-3 with TRBJ1-1; D may be TRBD1 (6 bases). Germline V gene data show CDR1 as SGHTA and CDR2 as FQGTGA. Trimming took 5 bases from V and 1 from J, leaving 14 bases between them. CDR3 length: 15 amino acids. The CDR3 bases are TGTGCCAGCAGCCTAAAGACAGGATCGAACACTGAAGCTTTCTTT. It encodes CASSLKTGSNTEAFF.

The CDR3 here is CASSPGQGIGNQPQHF. DNA of the CDR3: TGCGCCAGCAGCCCGGGACAGGGAATAGGCAATCAGCCCCAGCATTTT. The gene calls are TRBV5-1 and TRBJ1-5; TRBD1 agrees at 9 bases. The length of the CDR3 is 16 residues. The V gene's germline CDR1 is SGHRS and CDR2 YFSETQ. After removal of 4 bases from V and 2 bases from J, the junction contained 7 bases not matched to a gene.

The chain combines TRBV27 with TRBJ1-1; a possible D gene is TRBD1 (5 bases). The V end lost 3 bases, the J end lost 2 bases, and 13 bases lay between the germline ends. Germline V gene data show CDR1 as MNHEY and CDR2 as SMNVEV (reference sequence). This CDR3 has 15 residues. In DNA, the CDR3 is TGTGCCAGCAGTTTGTATTCGGGGACTAACACTGAAGCTTTCTTT. This encodes CASSLYSGTNTEAFF.

The chain has TRBV9 and TRBJ2-1; TRBD2 agrees at 10 bases. The junction had 9 bases not matched to a gene; V was cut back by 5 bases and J by 4 bases. Germline CDR1 reads SGDLS; CDR2 reads YYNGEE. This CDR3 is built from 16 residues. The CDR3 region has the DNA TGTGCCAGCAGGCCCTTAGCGGGGGGATCATACAATGAGCAGTTCTTC. Its protein product is CASRPLAGGSYNEQFF.

The genes are TRBV6-5 and TRBJ2-2, with 10 nucleotides matching TRBD1. CDR3 length: 14 amino acids. V trimming: 6 bases; J trimming: 6 bases; junction bases outside the gene matches: 4. Germline CDR1 and CDR2: MNHEY and SVGAGI. CDR3 bases: TGTGCCAGCAGGGGACAGGGGAAGTCCGGGGAGCTGTTTTTT. Translation gives CASRGQGKSGELFF.

V usage is TRBV5-5 and J usage is TRBJ2-5; 7 positions match TRBD1. CDR1 is SGHKS and CDR2 is YYEKEE in the germline V gene (reference sequence). V shed 3 bases and J 4 bases; nucleotides not matched to a gene: 3. There are 13 residues in the CDR3. The CDR3 sequence is CASSSGTVETQYF. CDR3 sequence (DNA): TGTGCCAGCAGCTCCGGGACAGTAGAGACCCAGTACTTC.

The chain uses TRBV7-2 and TRBJ2-7; 8 bases fit TRBD2. Trimming took 3 bases from V and 2 from J; bases not matched to a gene: 3. Germline CDR1 SGHTA, CDR2 FQGNSA. The CDR3 is made up of 14 amino acids. In nucleotides, the CDR3 is TGTGCCAGCAGCTTGGCGGGGGGAACCTACGAGCAGTACTTC. Its protein product is CASSLAGGTYEQYF.

The chain employs TRBV18 and TRBJ1-2, with D maybe TRBD1 (5 bases). Deletions cut 3 bases from V and 4 bases from J, with 18 bases between. CDR3 length equals 16 residues. The germline CDR1 and CDR2 sequences are KGHSH and LQKENI. The CDR3 DNA sequence: TGTGCCAGCTCACCGACCTGGGGGGGAAGGAGCTATGGCTACACCTTC. Translating gives CASSPTWGGRSYGYTF.

This clone was counted a few times. The chain combines TRBV25-1 with TRBJ1-1; tentative D call: TRBD1 (5 bases). The CDR3 spans 16 residues. From germline, CDR1 is MGHDK and CDR2 SYGVNS. Between the trimmed V and J ends, which lost 3 bases and 3 bases, there was a span of 17 bases. CDR3 DNA: TGTGCCAGCAGTGAGGGCTCCGGCTTAGGGGACACTGAAGCTTTCTTT. Encoded protein: CASSEGSGLGDTEAFF.

There are a few counts of this clone. The chain joins TRBV4-1 to TRBJ1-1; D gene uncertain. Trimming left V 1 base short and J 2 bases short, with 14 bases between. This CDR3 has 16 amino acids. CDR1 and CDR2 (germline): MGHRA, YSYEKL. DNA for the CDR3: TGCGCCAGCAGCCAAGTCAAAACAGAGATCAACACTGAAGCTTTCTTT. This translates into CASSQVKTEINTEAFF.